These 18 T cell receptor beta chains came from one sample sequenced in a study of shared clonotypes between healthy human individuals. Profiling relied on immunoSEQ multiplex PCR, and the TCRdb table lists in-frame clones only, not all of them. The top ten clones hold approximately 12% of a sample with some 500,000 clones, 79% of them seen once. The source material was PBMCs. The receptors shown here come from a woman aged 40-49 years in good health. Some clones in this sample may be carry-over from other donors' samples.

V is TRBV7-9 and J is TRBJ2-5, with 14 positions matching TRBD2. Per germline, CDR1 SEHNR and CDR2 FQNEAQ (reference sequence). V lost 4 bases to trimming and J lost 5 bases; unmatched junction nucleotides: 6. The CDR3 spans 16 residues. CDR3 region: CASSSPTSGRGETQYF. CDR3 DNA sequence: TGTGCCAGCAGCTCCCCGACTAGCGGGAGGGGTGAGACCCAGTACTTC.

The rearrangement uses TRBV7-3 and TRBJ2-1; no clear D. Trimming cost V 1 base and J 0 bases, with 7 bases left between them. The germline CDR1 and CDR2 sequences are SGHTA and FQGTGA. CDR3 length: 15 amino acids. The CDR3 protein is CASSLSAHSYNEQFF. The CDR3 nucleotides read TGTGCCAGCAGCTTAAGTGCTCACTCCTACAATGAGCAGTTCTTC.

V and J are TRBV30 and TRBJ2-2; D gene ambiguous. Germline values: CDR1 GTSNPN, CDR2 SVGIG (reference sequence). The CDR3 contains 16 residues. Trimming shortened V by 0 bases and J by 1 base, and 12 bases separated the two germline ends. CDR3 sequence: CAWSVFAKGNTGELFF. Written as DNA, the CDR3 is TGTGCCTGGAGTGTTTTCGCGAAGGGGAACACCGGGGAGCTGTTTTTT.

V gene TRBV10-2 combines with J gene TRBJ2-1; TRBD2 matches at 8 bases. The CDR3 totals 16 residues. After removal of 6 bases from V and 7 bases from J, the junction contained 14 bases not matched to a gene. Germline V gene data show CDR1 as WSHSY and CDR2 as SAAADI. This chain's CDR3 is CASRDIGLAVGNEQFF. The CDR3 DNA reads as TGCGCCAGCAGAGACATTGGACTAGCAGTTGGGAATGAGCAGTTCTTC.

V is TRBV5-1 and J is TRBJ2-5; D unresolved. CDR3 length: 14 amino acids. Trimming took 6 bases from V and 1 from J, leaving 13 bases between them. The germline V gene encodes CDR1 SGHRS and CDR2 YFSETQ. CDR3 region: CASITTPGQETQYF. In nucleotides, the CDR3 is TGCGCCAGCATAACAACCCCCGGCCAAGAGACCCAGTACTTC.

V gene TRBV18 combines with J gene TRBJ1-1, with 7 positions matching TRBD1. Trimming took 6 bases from V and 3 from J; bases not matched to a gene: 7. This CDR3 comprises 14 residues. Per germline, CDR1 KGHSH and CDR2 LQKENI. In DNA form, the CDR3 reads TGTGCCAGCTCGCAGACAGGGAAGGACACTGAAGCTTTCTTT. Residues: CASSQTGKDTEAFF.

This clone has just a few counts. V gene TRBV18 combines with J gene TRBJ1-2; D not resolved. Germline CDR1 is KGHSH and CDR2 is LQKENI. The CDR3 is 15 amino acids. V was cut by 3 bases and J by 4 bases, with 15 bases left in between. CDR3 sequence (DNA): TGTGCCAGCTCACCCTTCGTGGGGAAAACCTATGGCTACACCTTC. Translation gives CASSPFVGKTYGYTF.

This clone has only a few counts. The chain couples TRBV2 to TRBJ2-2; 7 positions agree with TRBD2. The CDR3 spans 14 residues. Trimming at V came to 8 bases and at J to 3 bases, leaving 6 bases not matched to a gene. Germline V gene sequence: CDR1 SNHLY, CDR2 FYNNEI. In DNA, the CDR3 is TGTGCCAGCGGGGGGGAGGTCGACACCGGGGAGCTGTTTTTT. This codes for CASGGEVDTGELFF.

This clone came up many times. The chain has TRBV7-9 and TRBJ2-3; 8 positions match TRBD2. V lost 4 bases and J lost 2; bases outside the gene matches: 8. CDR1 and CDR2 from the germline V gene are SEHNR and FQNEAQ (reference sequence). This CDR3 contains 16 residues. CDR3: CASSSVSGAHTDTQYF. The CDR3 nucleotides read TGTGCCAGCAGCTCAGTTAGCGGGGCTCACACAGATACGCAGTATTTT.

The chain recombines TRBV28 with TRBJ2-7; 7 nucleotides line up with TRBD2. Germline V CDR1 and CDR2: MDHEN, SYDVKM. The CDR3 length is 15 residues. J was trimmed by 0 bases and V by 8 bases; bases with no gene match: 10. CDR3 in amino acids: CASSEPGGFSYEQYF. The CDR3 bases are TGTGCCAGCTCTGAGCCGGGAGGCTTCTCCTACGAGCAGTACTTC. The full variable domain, in which reference TRBV28 and TRBJ2-7 provide the parts outside the CDR3, is DVKVTQSSRYLVKRTGEKVFLECVQDMDHENMFWYRQDPGLGLRLIYFSYDVKMKEKGDIPEGYSVSREKKERFSLILESASTNQTSMYLCASSEPGGFSYEQYFGPGTRLTVT.

This clone turned up a few times. This chain links TRBV30 with TRBJ1-1, with 9 bases identical to TRBD1. V shed 2 bases, J shed 1 base, and the junction held 2 bases outside the gene matches. Germline CDR1 is GTSNPN and CDR2 is SVGIG (reference sequence). This CDR3 is built from 14 residues. CDR3 amino acids: CAWSLGQGNTEAFF. The CDR3 DNA reads TGTGCCTGGAGTTTGGGACAGGGGAACACTGAAGCTTTCTTT. The full variable domain, rest sourced from reference TRBV30 and TRBJ1-1, is SQTIHQWPATLVQPVGSPLSLECTVEGTSNPNLYWYRQAAGRGLQLLFYSVGIGQISSEVPQNLSASRPQDRQFILSSKKLLLSDSGFYLCAWSLGQGNTEAFFGQGTRLTVV.

The chain links TRBV19 to TRBJ2-7; D is unclear. Germline V gene lookup returns CDR1 LNHDA and CDR2 SQIVND (reference sequence). The ends were cut back, 5 bases at V and 2 bases at J, with 13 bases in the middle. CDR3 length: 14 residues. CDR3 coding DNA: TGTGCCAGTAGTCATAGACTGGGAACCTACGAGCAGTACTTC. Its protein is CASSHRLGTYEQYF.

As regards this clone: A far larger clone is one base from this, pointing to a likely read error. The gene calls are TRBV5-1 and TRBJ2-7; 7 bases fit TRBD2. The CDR3 runs 11 residues. Germline CDR1 SGHRS, CDR2 YFSETQ. After removal of 7 bases from V and 7 bases from J, the junction contained 5 bases not matched to a gene. In nucleotides, the CDR3 is TGCGCCAGCGGCGCAGCGGGGGAGCAGTACTTC. This translates into CASGAAGEQYF.

The chain is built from TRBV5-6 and TRBJ2-3; tentatively, D is TRBD1 or TRBD2 (5 bases each). The germline CDR1 and CDR2 sequences are SGHDT and YYEEEE. The V end lost 0 bases, the J end lost 7 bases, and 15 bases lay between the germline ends. The CDR3 contains 15 residues. The CDR3 protein is CASSLVPGPGNTQYF. CDR3 nucleotides: TGTGCCAGCAGCTTGGTTCCGGGGCCGGGGAATACGCAGTATTTT.

The chain combines TRBV15 with TRBJ2-2; no clear D. In germline, CDR1 is LNHNV, CDR2 YYDKDF (reference sequence). V lost 0 bases and J lost 7, with 18 bases in between. This CDR3 is built from 17 residues. The CDR3 bases are TGTGCCACCAGCAGAGATTTGGGCTCAGTAAAATTCGGGGAGCTGTTTTTT. Protein product: CATSRDLGSVKFGELFF.

The chain employs TRBV29-1 and TRBJ1-1; possibly TRBD1 for D (6 bases). This CDR3 contains 12 residues. The germline V and J ends were trimmed by 0 bases and 5 bases, with 7 bases remaining between them. Germline V gene lookup returns CDR1 SQVTM and CDR2 ANQGSEA. The CDR3, as DNA: TGCAGCGTTGAAGAAGGGGGGACTGAAGCTTTCTTT. Encoded protein: CSVEEGGTEAFF.

The chain employs TRBV11-3 and TRBJ2-3, with TRBD2 matching 13 bases. Trimming at V came to 4 bases and at J to 1 base, leaving 5 bases not matched to a gene. The CDR3 loop spans 17 amino acids. CDR1 SGHNT and CDR2 YENEEA come from the germline V gene. The CDR3 loop is CASSSGGTSGGTDTQYF. In DNA, the CDR3 is TGTGCCAGCAGCTCCGGAGGGACTAGCGGGGGCACAGATACGCAGTATTTT.

This chain connects TRBV7-2 to TRBJ1-1; D is possibly TRBD1 (5 bases). The CDR3 runs 14 residues. V was pared by 1 base and J by 1 base, with 7 bases between. Germline loops: CDR1 SGHTA, CDR2 FQGNSA. This chain's CDR3 is CASSLGTQNTEAFF. The CDR3 DNA reads TGTGCCAGCAGCTTAGGGACACAGAACACTGAAGCTTTCTTT.